A selection of T cell receptor beta chains follows, all from one sample in a study of shared clonotypes between healthy human individuals. Using immunoSEQ multiplex PCR, the repertoire was profiled, and TCRdb retains in-frame clones only, with some absent. The sample gives about 690,000 clones, roughly 91% of which show up once; about a third is in the top ten. The sequenced sample consisted of memory CD8+ T cells from PBMCs. The receptors originated from a man between 18 and 35 years old in good health. Some clones in this sample may be carry-over from other donors' samples. The CDR3 runs from the conserved cysteine through the conserved F or W. A D gene is named only where the DNA matches it firmly. Only some rows state a clone size, as once, few, many or a class for expanded clones.

TRBJ2-1 | . | TRBV13 | 12 | . | CASSSGSNEQFF | TGTGCCAGCAGCTCGGGCTCCAATGAGCAGTTCTTC
TRBJ2-1 | once | TRBV7-9 | 15 | . | CASSQPLIEDNEQFF | TGTGCCAGCAGCCAACCTCTTATTGAGGACAATGAGCAGTTCTTC
TRBJ2-1 | . | TRBV4-2 | 12 | TRBD2 | CASSPGGNEQFF | TGTGCCAGCAGCCCGGGAGGCAATGAGCAGTTCTTC
TRBJ1-5 | once | TRBV6-5 | 16 | TRBD1 | CASSSRDRGKHQPQHF | TGTGCCAGCAGTTCGAGGGACAGGGGTAAGCATCAGCCCCAGCATTTT
TRBJ1-2 | . | TRBV10-3 | 16 | TRBD1 | CAISEPGQIANYGYTF | TGTGCCATCAGTGAGCCGGGACAGATAGCTAACTATGGCTACACCTTC
TRBJ2-7 | . | TRBV27 | 14 | . | CASRDSTLAYEQYF | TGTGCCAGCAGGGATTCAACCCTGGCCTACGAGCAGTACTTC
TRBJ2-3 | . | TRBV2 | 11 | . | CASILADTQYF | TGTGCCAGCATCCTGGCAGATACGCAGTATTTT
TRBJ2-7 | once | TRBV27 | 15 | TRBD2 | CASSLRLAAPYEQYF | TGTGCCAGCAGTTTAAGACTAGCGGCCCCCTACGAGCAGTACTTC
TRBJ2-7 | . | TRBV4-3 | 15 | . | CASSQGWQGLYEQYF | TGCGCCAGCAGCCAAGGATGGCAGGGACTCTACGAGCAGTACTTC
TRBJ2-7 | . | TRBV5-6 | 16 | . | CASSLNWERGFYEQYF | TGTGCCAGCAGCTTGAATTGGGAAAGGGGTTTCTACGAGCAGTACTTC
TRBJ2-5 | . | TRBV10-3 | 15 | . | CAISDKTTGGETQYF | TGTGCCATCAGTGATAAAACGACAGGCGGGGAGACCCAGTACTTC
TRBJ1-1 | once | TRBV29-1 | 13 | . | CSVPENLGTEAFF | TGCAGCGTTCCCGAAAACCTGGGCACTGAAGCTTTCTTT